A selection of T cell receptor beta chains follows, all from one sample in a study of neurological immune-mediated disorders. TCRdb used MiXCR to reprocess the 5' RACE reads, holding one entry per CDR3 protein. The sample shows around 40,000 distinct CDR3 sequences, approximately 12% of them seen only once. Specimen: PBMCs. Receptors originate from a female donor in good health. Both conserved end residues are part of each CDR3. Fields, in order: V gene, D gene, clone size, J gene, CDR3 protein, CDR3 DNA. D genes are given only for firm matches. Only part of the rows carry a size: once, few, many, or a class if the clone is expanded.

TRBV12-3/TRBV12-4	TRBD1	many	TRBJ1-1	CASSSPRDRGLNTEAFF	TGTGCCAGCAGTTCCCCCCGGGACAGGGGGCTTAACACTGAAGCTTTCTTT
TRBV20-1	NA	few	TRBJ1-1	CSAQTQGRGEDAAGGAFF	TGCAGTGCCCAAACACAAGGAAGGGGTGAGGATGCGGCGGGGGGAGCTTTCTTT
TRBV10-1	NA	few	TRBJ1-1	CASSAGPTEAFF	TGCGCCAGCAGTGCGGGTCCCACTGAAGCTTTCTTT
TRBV18	NA	few	TRBJ1-1	CASSPPGPKNTEAFF	TGTGCCAGCTCACCACCGGGGCCGAAGAACACTGAAGCTTTCTTT
TRBV12-3/TRBV12-4	NA	NA	TRBJ1-1	CATIQDTGSGGNTEAFF	TGTGCCACCATCCAAGACACGGGCAGTGGAGGGAACACTGAAGCTTTCTTT
TRBV15	TRBD2	many	TRBJ2-1	CATSPADAGGGYNEQFF	TGTGCCACCAGCCCGGCCGACGCGGGAGGGGGCTACAATGAGCAGTTCTTC
TRBV20-1	TRBD2	many	TRBJ2-1	CSRRGLAGSNEQFF	TGCTCTCGGAGGGGACTAGCGGGATCCAATGAGCAGTTCTTC
TRBV9	NA	NA	TRBJ1-2	CASSVGEGRFSGYTF	TGTGCCAGCAGCGTAGGAGAGGGGCGGTTTTCTGGCTACACCTTC
TRBV2	NA	NA	TRBJ2-3	CASSEVAANTDTQYF	TGTGCCAGCAGTGAAGTGGCTGCCAACACAGATACGCAGTATTTT
TRBV28	TRBD1	many	TRBJ2-3	CASSSHGTGFGTQYF	TGTGCCAGCAGTTCCCACGGGACAGGGTTTGGTACGCAGTATTTT
TRBV5-1	TRBD1	many	TRBJ2-3	CASSLPPGQDSSTDTQYF	TGCGCCAGCAGCTTACCTCCGGGACAGGACTCTAGCACAGATACGCAGTATTTT
TRBV12-3/TRBV12-4	TRBD1	many	TRBJ1-3	CASSRTGTGNTIYF	TGTGCCAGCAGTCGGACAGGGACTGGAAACACCATATATTTT
TRBV5-1	TRBD1	many	TRBJ1-5	CASSLEGQYNQPQHF	TGCGCCAGCAGCTTGGAGGGACAGTACAATCAGCCCCAGCATTTT
TRBV5-1	TRBD1	many	TRBJ2-7	CASSGTGGSSYEQYF	TGCGCCAGCAGCGGAACAGGGGGATCCTCCTACGAGCAGTACTTC
TRBV29-1	NA	few	TRBJ1-1	CSVAGRSNTEAFF	TGCAGCGTGGCTGGGCGGTCGAACACTGAAGCTTTCTTT
TRBV6-5	NA	many	TRBJ1-2	CASRTTMWNGGYTF	TGTGCCAGCAGGACGACTATGTGGAACGGAGGCTACACCTTC
TRBV6-5	NA	many	TRBJ2-7	CASSYLQDYSYEQYF	TGTGCCAGCAGTTATCTACAGGATTACTCCTACGAGCAGTACTTC
TRBV7-2	NA	many	TRBJ2-5	CASSLSRTVIIETQYF	TGTGCCAGCAGCTTAAGCAGGACGGTGATTATAGAGACCCAGTACTTC
TRBV7-9	NA	many	TRBJ2-7	CVSRPDGYEQYF	TGTGTCAGCAGACCGGACGGCTACGAGCAGTACTTC
TRBV29-1	TRBD2	many	TRBJ2-1	CSVWTSGRSNEQFF	TGCAGCGTTTGGACTAGCGGGAGGAGCAATGAGCAGTTCTTC
TRBV10-3	NA	many	TRBJ1-5	CAIQQGSNQPQHF	TGTGCCATACAACAGGGTAGCAATCAGCCCCAGCATTTT
TRBV6-5	NA	many	TRBJ1-1	CASSPPAGRTEAFF	TGTGCCAGCAGTCCCCCGGCGGGGCGGACTGAAGCTTTCTTT
TRBV10-2	TRBD2	many	TRBJ2-7	CASSEGLAGGYEQYF	TGCGCCAGCAGTGAGGGGCTAGCGGGGGGTTACGAGCAGTACTTC
TRBV7-8	NA	NA	TRBJ2-3	CASSPEPAPGGTDTQYF	TGTGCCAGCAGCCCAGAGCCAGCCCCAGGGGGCACAGATACGCAGTATTTT
TRBV20-1	TRBD2	NA	TRBJ2-1	CSALGDSGRSSCNEQFF	TGCAGTGCGCTGGGGGATAGCGGGAGGAGCTCCTGCAATGAGCAGTTCTTC
TRBV6-5	TRBD1	many	TRBJ2-7	CASWGTGSYEQYF	TGTGCCAGTTGGGGGACAGGTTCCTACGAGCAGTACTTC
TRBV2	TRBD1	many	TRBJ2-5	CASRGQGARGETQYF	TGTGCCAGCAGGGGACAGGGGGCGCGAGGGGAGACCCAGTACTTC
TRBV3-1	NA	many	TRBJ1-1	CASGQGNTEAFF	TGTGCCAGCGGGCAGGGGAACACTGAAGCTTTCTTT
TRBV7-2	NA	NA	TRBJ2-5	CASSLVGRTETQYF	TGTGCCAGCAGCTTAGTAGGTCGTACGGAGACCCAGTACTTC
TRBV18	TRBD1	many	TRBJ2-1	CASTKGASYNEQFF	TGTGCCAGCACAAAGGGGGCGTCGTACAATGAGCAGTTCTTC
TRBV7-9	TRBD2	many	TRBJ2-7	CASRTSLAEPYEQYF	TGTGCCAGCAGGACCTCCCTAGCGGAACCCTACGAGCAGTACTTC
TRBV20-1	TRBD2	many	TRBJ2-3	CSARDTSAQDTQYF	TGCAGTGCTAGAGACACTAGCGCCCAAGATACGCAGTATTTT
TRBV5-1	NA	many	TRBJ2-1	CASSLGTSGGEQFF	TGCGCCAGCAGCCTCGGGACTTCAGGGGGTGAGCAGTTCTTC
TRBV27	NA	once	TRBJ2-1	CASCYRGGLSEEFF	TGTGCCAGCTGTTATAGGGGGGGCCTGAGTGAGGAGTTCTTC
TRBV28	NA	many	TRBJ2-3	CASIASPGTGDDTQYF	TGTGCCAGCATCGCATCTCCCGGGACCGGGGACGATACGCAGTATTTT
TRBV3-1	NA	few	TRBJ1-4	CASSHPPNEKLFF	TGTGCCAGCAGCCACCCCCCGAATGAAAAACTGTTTTTT
TRBV10-2	NA	NA	TRBJ2-7	CASSRSSDEQYF	TGCGCCAGCAGCCGGAGTAGCGACGAGCAGTACTTC
TRBV15	NA	many	TRBJ1-1	CATSRDKGPSEAFF	TGTGCCACCAGCAGAGATAAGGGGCCCTCTGAAGCTTTCTTT
TRBV29-1	TRBD1	many	TRBJ1-4	CSVESLGQGKEKLFF	TGCAGCGTTGAATCATTGGGACAGGGAAAAGAAAAACTGTTTTTT
TRBV20-1	TRBD2	many	TRBJ2-7	CSAFLGGSSYEQYF	TGCAGTGCTTTCCTGGGGGGGAGTTCCTACGAGCAGTACTTC
TRBV20-1	NA	many	TRBJ2-1	CSAREALLDGNEQFF	TGCAGTGCTAGAGAGGCCCTACTTGACGGGAATGAGCAGTTCTTC
TRBV7-2	NA	many	TRBJ2-7	CASQANTGYEQYF	TGTGCCAGCCAGGCCAACACCGGTTACGAGCAGTACTTC
TRBV12-3/TRBV12-4	NA	many	TRBJ2-3	CASSLSYGTDTQYF	TGTGCCAGCAGTTTGTCCTACGGCACAGATACGCAGTATTTT
TRBV12-3/TRBV12-4	NA	many	TRBJ2-2	CASSQGFNTGELFF	TGTGCCAGCAGTCAGGGTTTCAACACCGGGGAGCTGTTTTTT
TRBV9	TRBD2	many	TRBJ2-3	CASSVGVAGGRGTDTQYF	TGTGCCAGCAGCGTGGGGGTAGCGGGGGGGCGAGGCACAGATACGCAGTATTTT
TRBV7-8	NA	many	TRBJ1-3	CASSLGTSGNTIYF	TGTGCCAGCAGCTTAGGGACATCTGGAAACACCATATATTTT
TRBV5-1	NA	many	TRBJ1-1	CASRLAGTIMDTEAFF	TGCGCCAGCAGACTCGCCGGGACTATTATGGACACTGAAGCTTTCTTT
TRBV27	TRBD1	many	TRBJ1-5	CASSLKGANQPQHF	TGTGCCAGCAGTTTAAAGGGGGCGAATCAGCCCCAGCATTTT
TRBV12-3/TRBV12-4	NA	medium-sized	TRBJ2-5	CASSPGVGETQYF	TGTGCCAGCAGTCCTGGGGTGGGAGAGACCCAGTACTTC
TRBV7-2	TRBD1	many	TRBJ1-4	CASSQGAGVTKLFF	TGTGCCAGCAGCCAGGGGGCGGGGGTAACAAAACTGTTTTTT
TRBV7-9	TRBD1	many	TRBJ1-4	CASSPTRGRDEKLFF	TGTGCCAGCAGCCCAACTAGGGGGCGAGATGAAAAACTGTTTTTT
TRBV5-1	NA	many	TRBJ2-5	CASSLAQETQYF	TGCGCCAGCAGCTTGGCCCAAGAGACCCAGTACTTC
TRBV6-2/TRBV6-3	TRBD1	many	TRBJ1-5	CASSHGTVSNQPQHF	TGTGCCAGCAGTCACGGGACAGTTAGCAATCAGCCCCAGCATTTT
TRBV5-1	TRBD1	few	TRBJ1-2	CASRTPGQGAIGYTF	TGCGCCAGCAGGACTCCGGGACAGGGGGCTATTGGCTACACCTTC